Given below is one TCR beta chain in context. What it binds is not known. The data are from a study of shared clonotypes between healthy human individuals. Study findings and constraints: The donor pool, a small one, limited the genetic and exposure-history diversity represented. For naive CD4 cells, approximately 4.7% of clonotypes were shared across a handful of donors. Measured sharing among donors was expected to vary with sequencing depth. Rarefaction curves obtained for sorted subsets showed sequencing incomplete despite large depth.

Terminally differentiated effector memory CD45RA+ cells were excluded by CCR7 positive selection of CD45RO-negative cells. Sequenced by immunoSEQ multiplex PCR; TCRdb stores in-frame clones only, minus some. The table includes millions of clones, roughly 91% detected once. CDR1 GTSNPN and CDR2 SVGIG come from the germline V gene (reference sequence). The ends were cut back, 4 bases at V and 2 bases at J, with 12 bases in the middle. The CDR3 consists of 13 residues. This TCR derives from a man between 18 and 35 years old in good health. Some clones in this sample may be carry-over from other donors' samples. The chain has TRBV30 and TRBJ2-7; D unresolved. Sequenced input: naive CD8+ T cells from PBMCs. The CDR3 region has the DNA TGTGCCTGGACCCCGGGTCGAGCCTACGAGCAGTACTTC. It is translated as CAWTPGRAYEQYF. Complete variable domain (other parts from reference TRBV30 and TRBJ2-7): SQTIHQWPATLVQPVGSPLSLECTVEGTSNPNLYWYRQAAGRGLQLLFYSVGIGQISSEVPQNLSASRPQDRQFILSSKKLLLSDSGFYLCAWTPGRAYEQYFGPGTRLTVT.